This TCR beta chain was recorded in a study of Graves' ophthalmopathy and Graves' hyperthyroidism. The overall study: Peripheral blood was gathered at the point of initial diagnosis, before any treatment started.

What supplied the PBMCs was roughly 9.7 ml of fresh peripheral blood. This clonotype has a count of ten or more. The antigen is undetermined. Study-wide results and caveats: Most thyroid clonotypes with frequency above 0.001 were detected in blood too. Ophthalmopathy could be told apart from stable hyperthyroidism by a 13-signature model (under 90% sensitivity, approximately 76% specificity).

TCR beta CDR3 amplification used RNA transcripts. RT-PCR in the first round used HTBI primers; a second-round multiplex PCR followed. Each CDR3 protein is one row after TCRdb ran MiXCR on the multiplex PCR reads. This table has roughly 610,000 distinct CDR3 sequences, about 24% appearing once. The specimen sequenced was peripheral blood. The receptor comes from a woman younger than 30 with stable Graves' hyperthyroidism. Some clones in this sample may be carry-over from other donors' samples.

CDR3 sequence: CASSLPGGGYTF. CDR3 sequence (DNA): TGTGCCAGCAGCTTACCAGGAGGTGGCTACACCTTC. The rearrangement joins TRBV7-9 to TRBJ1-2; D is unclear. The CDR3 consists of 12 residues. CDR1 SEHNR and CDR2 FQNEAQ come from the germline V gene (reference sequence). Trimming stripped 2 bases from V and 7 bases from J, with 8 bases between.